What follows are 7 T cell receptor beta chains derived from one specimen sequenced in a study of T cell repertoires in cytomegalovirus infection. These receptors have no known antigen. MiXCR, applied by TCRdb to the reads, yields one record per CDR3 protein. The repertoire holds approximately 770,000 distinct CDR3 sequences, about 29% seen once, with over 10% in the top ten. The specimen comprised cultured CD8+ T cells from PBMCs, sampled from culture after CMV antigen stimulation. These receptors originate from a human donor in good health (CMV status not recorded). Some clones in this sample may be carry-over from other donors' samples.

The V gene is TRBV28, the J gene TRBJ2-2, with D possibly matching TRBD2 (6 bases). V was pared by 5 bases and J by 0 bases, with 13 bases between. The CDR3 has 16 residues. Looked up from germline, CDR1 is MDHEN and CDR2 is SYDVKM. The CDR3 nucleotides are TGTGCCAGCAGTCCCCTCGGAGGGGCGAACACCGGGGAGCTGTTTTTT. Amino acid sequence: CASSPLGGANTGELFF.

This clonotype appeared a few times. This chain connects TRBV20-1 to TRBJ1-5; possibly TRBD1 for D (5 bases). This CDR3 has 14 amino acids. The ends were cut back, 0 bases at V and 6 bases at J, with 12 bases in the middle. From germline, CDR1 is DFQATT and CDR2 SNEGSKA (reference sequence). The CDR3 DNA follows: TGCAGTGCTAGAGAACGGGACGGACGTCAGCCCCAGCATTTT. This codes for CSARERDGRQPQHF.

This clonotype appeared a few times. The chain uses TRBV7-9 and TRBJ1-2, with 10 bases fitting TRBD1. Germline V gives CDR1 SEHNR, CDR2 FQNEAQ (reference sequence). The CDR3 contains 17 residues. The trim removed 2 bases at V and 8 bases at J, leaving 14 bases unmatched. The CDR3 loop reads CASSLREFATGGQGYTF. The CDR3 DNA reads TGTGCCAGCAGCTTAAGAGAGTTCGCGACAGGGGGCCAGGGCTACACCTTC.

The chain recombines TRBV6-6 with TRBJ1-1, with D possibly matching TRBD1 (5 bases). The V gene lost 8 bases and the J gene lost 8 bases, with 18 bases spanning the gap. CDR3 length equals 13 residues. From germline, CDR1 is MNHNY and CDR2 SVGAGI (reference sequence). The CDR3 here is CASSYVEGQEAFF. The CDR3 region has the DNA TGTGCCAGCTCCTATGTTGAGGGGCAGGAAGCTTTCTTT.

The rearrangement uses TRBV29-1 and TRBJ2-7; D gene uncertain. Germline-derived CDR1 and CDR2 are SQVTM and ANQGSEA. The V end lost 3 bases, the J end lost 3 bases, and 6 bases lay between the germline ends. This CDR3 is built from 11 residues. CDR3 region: CSVDTNYEQYF. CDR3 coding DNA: TGCAGCGTTGACACAAACTACGAGCAGTACTTC.

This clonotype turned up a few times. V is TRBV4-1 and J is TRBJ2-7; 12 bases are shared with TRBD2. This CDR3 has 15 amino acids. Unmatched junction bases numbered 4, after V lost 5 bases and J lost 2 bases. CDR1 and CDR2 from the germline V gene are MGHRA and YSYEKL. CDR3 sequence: CASSKLAGGPYEQYF. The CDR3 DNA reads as TGCGCCAGCAGCAAACTAGCGGGGGGTCCCTACGAGCAGTACTTC.

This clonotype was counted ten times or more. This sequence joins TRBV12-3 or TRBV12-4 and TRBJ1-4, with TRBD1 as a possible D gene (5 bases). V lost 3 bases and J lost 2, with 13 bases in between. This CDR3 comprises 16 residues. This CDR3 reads CASSFRVALTNEKLFF. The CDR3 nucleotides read TGTGCCAGCAGTTTCAGGGTAGCACTCACTAATGAAAAACTGTTTTTT.